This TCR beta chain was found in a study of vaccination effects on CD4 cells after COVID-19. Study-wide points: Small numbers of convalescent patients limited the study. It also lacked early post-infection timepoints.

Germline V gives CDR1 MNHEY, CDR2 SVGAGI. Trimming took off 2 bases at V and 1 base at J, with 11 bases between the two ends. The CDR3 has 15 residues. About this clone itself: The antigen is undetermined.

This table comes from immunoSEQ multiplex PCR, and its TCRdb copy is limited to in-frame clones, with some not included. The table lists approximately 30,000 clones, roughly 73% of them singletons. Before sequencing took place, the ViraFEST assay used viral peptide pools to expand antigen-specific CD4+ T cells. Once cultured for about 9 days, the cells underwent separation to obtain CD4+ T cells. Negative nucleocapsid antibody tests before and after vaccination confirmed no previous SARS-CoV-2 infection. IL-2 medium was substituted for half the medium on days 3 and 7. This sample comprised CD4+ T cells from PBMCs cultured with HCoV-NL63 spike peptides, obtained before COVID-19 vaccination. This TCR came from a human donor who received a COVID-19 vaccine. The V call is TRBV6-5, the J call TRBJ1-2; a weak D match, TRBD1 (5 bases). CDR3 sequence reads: CASSYMGGGNYGYTF. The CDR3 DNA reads TGTGCCAGCAGTTACATGGGGGGAGGTAACTATGGCTACACCTTC.